The 21 T cell receptor beta chains presented below share a single source sample, sequenced in a study of cytomegalovirus exposure and HLA in healthy donors (dated by TCRdb to the late 2010s). Libraries were prepared through the immunoSEQ multiplex PCR assay. For the multiplex PCR, a mixture combining 60 forward primers for TCR Vbeta segments and 13 reverse primers for TCR Jbeta segments was used. Drawn from immuneACCESS, this table holds only the in-frame rearrangements with V and J called that TCRdb kept. Clones are partly lost; checked studies trace under half to an unresolved V gene and leave the rest unexplained. This sample has roughly 120,000 clones in its table, and roughly 81% of those were observed once. Roughly 1.1% of the sample is in the top ten clones. Sample: PBMCs. These receptors came from a woman aged 30 to 39 in good health and CMV-seronegative.

This clone occurred a few times. This chain uses TRBV5-1 with TRBJ2-2; a weak D match, TRBD2 (7 bases). V dropped 7 bases and J dropped 1 base, with 17 bases sitting between them. Germline CDR1 reads SGHRS; CDR2 reads YFSETQ. The CDR3 extends over 16 amino acids. The CDR3 is CASEMWGGQNTGELFF. The CDR3 nucleotides read TGCGCCAGCGAGATGTGGGGGGGCCAGAACACCGGGGAGCTGTTTTTT.

The chain joins TRBV7-2 to TRBJ1-2, with D possibly matching TRBD1 (6 bases). The CDR3 is 15 residues long. Germline assignment: CDR1 SGHTA and CDR2 FQGNSA. V was shortened by 7 bases and J by 2 bases, with 17 bases between the two germline ends. The CDR3 reads CASKFTGGLNYGYTF. CDR3 nucleotide sequence: TGTGCCAGCAAGTTCACGGGGGGGCTCAACTATGGCTACACCTTC.

This chain links TRBV9 with TRBJ2-1; 9 nucleotides match TRBD1. Germline CDR1 and CDR2: SGDLS and YYNGEE. V lost 2 bases to trimming and J lost 4 bases; unmatched junction nucleotides: 7. There are 16 residues in the CDR3. CDR3 protein: CASSVGRDRVYNEQFF. The CDR3 DNA reads as TGTGCCAGCAGCGTGGGCCGGGACAGGGTATACAATGAGCAGTTCTTC.

The genes are TRBV10-3 and TRBJ2-1; TRBD1 matches at 7 bases. Germline-derived CDR1 and CDR2 are ENHRY and SYGVKD. The junction had 4 bases not matched to a gene; V was cut back by 1 base and J by 4 bases. There are 15 residues in the CDR3. For the CDR3, the DNA is TGTGCCATCAGTGAGTTGGGACAGCCGTACAATGAGCAGTTCTTC. Protein product: CAISELGQPYNEQFF.

This rearrangement joins TRBV11-3 to TRBJ1-3; D remains ambiguous. CDR3 length: 13 amino acids. V dropped 1 base and J dropped 2 bases, with 3 bases sitting between them. In germline, CDR1 is SGHNT, CDR2 YENEEA. CDR3 loop: CASSLAAGNTIYF. Here the CDR3 DNA reads TGTGCCAGCAGCTTAGCCGCTGGAAACACCATATATTTT.

The CDR3 here is CASSQEGGRAFGDTQYF. In DNA, the CDR3 is TGCGCCAGCAGCCAAGAGGGCGGGAGGGCCTTTGGAGATACGCAGTATTTT. V and J are TRBV4-1 and TRBJ2-3, with 9 bases fitting TRBD2. J was trimmed by 5 bases and V by 0 bases; bases with no gene match: 9. This CDR3 region has 17 residues. From germline, CDR1 is MGHRA and CDR2 YSYEKL.

The chain links TRBV21-1 to TRBJ2-4; the D call of TRBD2 is as the table states it, not checked on the DNA. TRBV21-1 is an annotated pseudogene. The CDR3 has 21 residues. CDR3 in amino acids: CASSKGRRGLAGAEAKNIQYF. The CDR3 DNA sequence: TGTGCCAGCAGCAAAGGCCGCAGGGGACTAGCGGGAGCGGAGGCCAAAAACATTCAGTACTTC.

This rearrangement joins TRBV6-5 to TRBJ1-1, with D hard to call. This CDR3 has 13 amino acids. The germline CDR1 and CDR2 sequences are MNHEY and SVGAGI. The ends were cut back, 6 bases at V and 1 base at J, with 9 bases in the middle. CDR3 loop: CASRSTPNTEAFF. CDR3 DNA sequence: TGTGCCAGCAGAAGTACACCGAACACTGAAGCTTTCTTT.

Only one count was recorded for this clone. The chain is built from TRBV30 and TRBJ2-7; the D gene is possibly TRBD1 (6 bases). There are 12 residues in the CDR3. The ends were cut back, 1 base at V and 4 bases at J, with 8 bases in the middle. Germline V gene lookup returns CDR1 GTSNPN and CDR2 SVGIG (reference sequence). The CDR3 region is CAWSAQGYEQYF. Written as DNA, the CDR3 is TGTGCCTGGAGTGCACAGGGTTACGAGCAGTACTTC. The whole variable domain, remainder taken from reference TRBV30 and TRBJ2-7, is SQTIHQWPATLVQPVGSPLSLECTVEGTSNPNLYWYRQAAGRGLQLLFYSVGIGQISSEVPQNLSASRPQDRQFILSSKKLLLSDSGFYLCAWSAQGYEQYFGPGTRLTVT.

The chain couples TRBV6-1 to TRBJ1-3, with unresolved D. V lost 6 bases and J 0 bases, leaving 9 bases between the germline ends. The CDR3 spans 14 residues. The germline gives CDR1 MNHNS, CDR2 SASEGT. CDR3 loop: CASRERTSGNTIYF. The CDR3 DNA reads as TGTGCCAGCAGAGAGCGTACCTCTGGAAACACCATATATTTT.

This chain links TRBV6-1 with TRBJ2-7; 10 bases match TRBD2. The V and J ends lost 6 bases and 2 bases, in that order; junction bases with no gene match: 7. CDR3 size: 15 residues. Germline assignment: CDR1 MNHNS and CDR2 SASEGT. The CDR3 here is CASRGGLAWPYEQYF. CDR3 coding DNA: TGTGCCAGCAGGGGGGGACTAGCGTGGCCCTACGAGCAGTACTTC.

The rearrangement uses TRBV27 and TRBJ2-3; 11 bases are a match to TRBD2. CDR1 is MNHEY, CDR2 SMNVEV, per germline (reference sequence). CDR3 length equals 15 residues. Trimming cost V 2 bases and J 6 bases; bases outside gene matches: 4. The CDR3: CASSLTSGSGDTQYF. CDR3 bases: TGTGCCAGCAGTTTAACTAGCGGGAGTGGGGATACGCAGTATTTT.

The chain combines TRBV28 with TRBJ2-3; possibly TRBD2 for D (6 bases). The V gene's germline CDR1 is MDHEN and CDR2 SYDVKM. V lost 6 bases, J lost 1 base, and 8 bases lay in between. The CDR3 is 13 residues long. For the CDR3, the DNA is TGTGCCAGCAGGGAGGGAGGCACAGATACGCAGTATTTT. Protein product: CASREGGTDTQYF.

The chain employs TRBV2 and TRBJ1-6; 9 bases fit TRBD1. With V trimmed by 0 bases and J by 8 bases, 2 bases remained unmatched. Germline V gene lookup returns CDR1 SNHLY and CDR2 FYNNEI. The length of the CDR3 is 15 residues. The CDR3 protein is CASSEARTGDSPLHF. The CDR3 DNA sequence: TGTGCCAGCAGTGAAGCCCGGACAGGGGATTCACCCCTCCACTTT.

In this sample, this clone turned up a few times. This rearrangement joins TRBV19 to TRBJ2-7; possible D gene TRBD1, 6 bases. V was cut by 3 bases and J by 4 bases, with 13 bases left in between. This CDR3 has 14 residues. From germline, CDR1 is LNHDA and CDR2 SQIVND (reference sequence). CDR3 protein: CASSMQGLLYEQYF. The CDR3 DNA reads TGTGCCAGTAGTATGCAGGGGCTACTTTACGAGCAGTACTTC.

This chain uses TRBV28 with TRBJ2-1; D is unresolved. Germline CDR1 and CDR2: MDHEN and SYDVKM. The CDR3 is 14 residues long. V was cut by 6 bases and J by 3 bases, with 12 bases left in between. CDR3 residues: CASRPGTLYNEQFF. The CDR3 bases are TGTGCCAGCAGGCCCGGTACCCTCTACAATGAGCAGTTCTTC.

V is TRBV30 and J is TRBJ1-5; 8 bases match TRBD1. CDR1 and CDR2 from the germline V gene are GTSNPN and SVGIG (reference sequence). This CDR3 spans 17 amino acids. V was clipped by 2 bases and J by 2 bases; unmatched bases: 11. The CDR3 nucleotides are TGTGCCTGGAGTAACCCCCCCGGACAGGGTGGCAATCAGCCCCAGCATTTT. Translated: CAWSNPPGQGGNQPQHF.

The chain combines TRBV7-6 with TRBJ2-3; the match to TRBD2 covers 11 bases. Germline loops: CDR1 SGHVS, CDR2 FNYEAQ. With 3 bases clipped from V and 6 bases from J, the junction kept 8 bases outside the gene matches. The CDR3 is 16 residues long. The CDR3 region has the DNA TGTGCCAGCAGCTTTCTAGCGGGGGGCTTGTTGGATACGCAGTATTTT. Translated, it gives CASSFLAGGLLDTQYF.

The gene calls are TRBV7-9 and TRBJ2-3; 12 bases fit TRBD2. The trim removed 10 bases at V and 6 bases at J, leaving 5 bases unmatched. CDR1 is SEHNR and CDR2 is FQNEAQ in the germline V gene (reference sequence). CDR3 size: 13 residues. CDR3 loop: CATSGGAGDTQYF. Here the CDR3 DNA reads TGTGCCACTAGCGGGGGGGCAGGGGATACGCAGTATTTT.

This clone occurred a few times. The V gene is TRBV2, the J gene TRBJ2-3; TRBD2 agrees at 7 bases. Germline V CDR1 and CDR2: SNHLY, FYNNEI. This CDR3 has 15 amino acids. Germline trimming cut 4 bases from V and 4 bases from J; bases unmatched to any gene: 8. CDR3 in amino acids: CASSGVYGRADTQYF. CDR3 sequence (DNA): TGTGCCAGCAGTGGGGTATATGGGAGGGCAGATACGCAGTATTTT.

This clone occurred a few times. Other DNA sequences in this specimen translate into the identical CDR3. The chain uses TRBV7-9 and TRBJ2-1, with D tentatively TRBD1 (6 bases). The V end was cut by 1 base, the J end by 4 bases, with 8 bases between. Germline V gene lookup returns CDR1 SEHNR and CDR2 FQNEAQ (reference sequence). There are 14 residues in the CDR3. The CDR3 region is CASSLGGPYNEQFF. CDR3 in DNA: TGTGCCAGCAGCTTAGGGGGGCCTTACAATGAGCAGTTCTTC.